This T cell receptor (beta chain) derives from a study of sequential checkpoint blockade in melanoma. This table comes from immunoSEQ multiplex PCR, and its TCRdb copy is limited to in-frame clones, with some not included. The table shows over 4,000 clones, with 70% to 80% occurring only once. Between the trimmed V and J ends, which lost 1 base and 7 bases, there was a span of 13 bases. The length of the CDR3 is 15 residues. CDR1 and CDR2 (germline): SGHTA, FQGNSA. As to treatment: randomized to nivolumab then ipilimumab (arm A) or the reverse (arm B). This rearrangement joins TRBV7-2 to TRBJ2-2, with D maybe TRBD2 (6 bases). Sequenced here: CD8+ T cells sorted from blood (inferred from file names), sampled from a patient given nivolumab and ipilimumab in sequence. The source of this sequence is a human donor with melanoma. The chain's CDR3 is CASSLGGVRHGELFF. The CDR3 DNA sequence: TGTGCCAGCAGCTTAGGGGGGGTACGCCACGGGGAGCTGTTTTTT.